Following are 13 T cell receptor beta chains from one sample sequenced in a study of blood T cells in healthy people across ages. A second PCR of roughly 7 to 11 cycles used a sample-barcoded 5' primer and a J-beta primer mix. TCRdb processed the 5' RACE reads anew with MiXCR; each CDR3 protein has one entry. This table holds hundreds of thousands of distinct CDR3 sequences, roughly 58% found once. The material sequenced was blood. These receptors originate from a man aged 55 to 69 in good health.

The chain couples TRBV18 to TRBJ1-1, with TRBD1 matching 7 bases. The V gene's germline CDR1 is KGHSH and CDR2 LQKENI. The CDR3 length is 14 residues. V gave up 6 bases and J gave up 3 bases; unmatched junction bases: 7. CDR3 amino acids: CASSPRGAHTEAFF. The CDR3 bases are TGTGCCAGCTCTCCCAGGGGGGCCCACACTGAAGCTTTCTTT.

The V gene is TRBV6-5, the J gene TRBJ2-1; 10 positions agree with TRBD1. J was trimmed by 10 bases and V by 6 bases; bases with no gene match: 15. This CDR3 region has 16 residues. The germline CDR1 and CDR2 sequences are MNHEY and SVGAGI. The CDR3 bases are TGTGCCAGCAGCCCCGGCGTTCGACAGGGGGCCAACGAGCAGTTCTTC. This codes for CASSPGVRQGANEQFF.

This clonotype was recorded a few times. The rearrangement uses TRBV15 and TRBJ2-1; D unclear. The CDR3 spans 13 residues. The V gene lost 1 base and the J gene lost 5 bases, with 6 bases spanning the gap. Germline V gives CDR1 LNHNV, CDR2 YYDKDF (reference sequence). The CDR3 spells CATSRGVNNEQFF. The DNA of the CDR3 is TGTGCCACCAGCAGAGGAGTAAACAATGAGCAGTTCTTC.

The gene calls are TRBV5-6 and TRBJ2-5; the match to TRBD1 covers 7 bases. This CDR3 spans 15 amino acids. Germline V gives CDR1 SGHDT, CDR2 YYEEEE. The ends lost 4 bases at V and 4 bases at J; junction bases unmatched: 10. The CDR3 nucleotides read TGTGCCAGCAGCACCCGACAGGGAATTCGAGAGACCCAGTACTTC. It codes for CASSTRQGIRETQYF.

The chain carries TRBV5-1 and TRBJ1-2; TRBD1 is a possible D gene (5 bases). The CDR3 has 13 residues. Germline lookup yields CDR1 SGHRS and CDR2 YFSETQ. The V end lost 2 bases, the J end lost 6 bases, and 11 bases lay between the germline ends. CDR3 nucleotide sequence: TGCGCCAGCAGCTTCTTACGGGGGGATGGCTACACCTTC. Its protein is CASSFLRGDGYTF.

V usage is TRBV6-5 and J usage is TRBJ1-1; D not certain. Trimming took off 0 bases at V and 3 bases at J, with 8 bases between the two ends. Germline V lookup: CDR1 MNHEY, CDR2 SVGAGI. The CDR3 loop spans 14 amino acids. The DNA for the CDR3 is TGTGCCAGCAGTTACTCGACTCGGTACACTGAAGCTTTCTTT. Protein: CASSYSTRYTEAFF.

The chain joins TRBV10-3 to TRBJ1-2; 8 nucleotides match TRBD1. The trim removed 5 bases at V and 8 bases at J, leaving 10 bases unmatched. The CDR3 length is 14 residues. Germline-derived CDR1 and CDR2 are ENHRY and SYGVKD. CDR3 DNA sequence: TGTGCCATCAGTCCTGGACAGGGCCCCGGAGGCTACACCTTC. Translation gives CAISPGQGPGGYTF.

The chain combines TRBV6-5 with TRBJ2-3; 11 bases agree with TRBD1. The V and J ends lost 5 bases and 3 bases, in that order; junction bases with no gene match: 4. This CDR3 is built from 15 residues. The germline gives CDR1 MNHEY, CDR2 SVGAGI. CDR3 in amino acids: CASSQGQGETDTQYF. The CDR3, as DNA: TGTGCCAGCAGTCAGGGACAGGGGGAAACAGATACGCAGTATTTT.

J is TRBJ2-1 and V is TRBV11-2, with 9 bases matching TRBD2. This CDR3 has 15 amino acids. Germline CDR1 SGHAT, CDR2 FQNNGV. Unmatched junction bases numbered 6, after V lost 0 bases and J lost 9 bases. The DNA for the CDR3 is TGTGCCAGCAGCTTAGAGTGGCTAGCGGGGCGTGAGCAGTTCTTC. It is translated as CASSLEWLAGREQFF.

This clonotype occurred many times. The chain employs TRBV12-3 or TRBV12-4 and TRBJ2-5; D is undetermined. V lost 6 bases, J lost 2 bases, and 16 bases lay in between. The CDR3 contains 15 residues. Here the CDR3 reads CASRRPDVGQETQYF. The CDR3 nucleotides read TGTGCCAGCAGAAGACCGGACGTAGGGCAAGAGACCCAGTACTTC.

The chain uses TRBV3-1 and TRBJ1-4; no reliable D call. From germline, CDR1 is LGHDT and CDR2 YNNKEL (reference sequence). V lost 1 base and J 4 bases, leaving 10 bases between the germline ends. The CDR3 is 15 amino acids. In DNA, the CDR3 is TGTGCCAGCAGCCAAGCATACAGTAGTAATGAAAAACTGTTTTTT. It is translated as CASSQAYSSNEKLFF.

The V gene is TRBV20-1, the J gene TRBJ2-2, with a tentative D call TRBD1 (6 bases). Trimming removed 1 base from V and 6 bases from J, with 15 bases in between. This CDR3 has 15 residues. From germline, CDR1 is DFQATT and CDR2 SNEGSKA (reference sequence). The CDR3 DNA reads as TGCAGTGCTAGAGCTGGGGCAGGGGTGGCCGGGGAGCTGTTTTTT. It translates to CSARAGAGVAGELFF.

This clonotype was seen more than once but under ten times. The rearrangement joins TRBV6-1 to TRBJ2-1; D is perhaps TRBD2 (6 bases). Between the trimmed V and J ends, which lost 4 bases and 4 bases, there was a span of 20 bases. Germline V gene data show CDR1 as MNHNS and CDR2 as SASEGT. The CDR3 loop spans 17 amino acids. In nucleotides, the CDR3 is TGTGCCAGCAGTGGGGGGGTGAATATGGACGTATACAATGAGCAGTTCTTC. Its translation: CASSGGVNMDVYNEQFF.